This T cell receptor beta chain emerged from a study of T cell responses to AZD1222 COVID-19 vaccine (dated by TCRdb to the early 2020s). About the full investigation: A total of 233 trial participants underwent TCR sequencing, of whom 207 had received two doses of AZD1222 and some 26 had received two doses of the MenACWY control vaccine. Trial participants were enrolled by age into subgroups of 18-55, 56-69 and 70-plus years, and around 140, 26 and 57 TCR-sequenced participants, respectively, were included in these subgroups. The paper's findings and limits, for the study overall: A significant rise in spike-specific TCR breadth and depth was observed after two AZD1222 doses relative to day 0 and relative to MenACWY recipients. Participants were mostly white British and included more females than males, and it was suggested by the authors that clonal diversity may have been underestimated. Reportedly, almost half of the unique spike-specific TCRs recognized epitopes lying outside the regions that are mutated in the B.1.351 and B.1.1.7 variants. Vaccine-associated CD4 TCRs spanned the whole spike protein, with dominant responses in regions 160-218 and 743-854. Because no samples from the day 14 peak response were available, repertoires could be characterized only after the peak T cell response. Only five to seven AZD1222 recipients were SARS-CoV-2 seropositive at baseline, limiting conclusions about previously exposed vaccinees. In the small 56-69-year group, the increase in depth fell short of significance, most likely because of low power.

What the time point label conveys for this sample: about 28 days (+/-7) after the second vaccine dose. AZD1222 recipients with second doses at about 4 weeks or about 12 weeks were pooled, because spike-specific TCR depth and breadth did not differ between schedules. Samples from vaccinated people were obtained from the UK trials COV001 and COV002, which included a single-blind randomized controlled phase 2/3 trial of AZD1222 (ChAdOx1 nCoV-19) in healthy adults. For TCRbeta chain sequencing, PBMC samples from trial participants were taken at day 0 and at day 28 after the second dose. Taken from cysteine to phenylalanine, the CDR3 has 16 residues. The retained sequence is limited to the CDR3, 48 bases, with the frame set at the first base. The germline V gene specifies SGHRS as CDR1 and YFSETQ as CDR2. Trimming takes 3 bases off V and 4 bases off J; junction bases not matched to a gene: 5. The CDR3 regions of human TCRbeta chains were analyzed by immunosequencing. Per the authors' processing: TCRs in the repertoires were matched against a reference library of SARS-CoV-2-specific TCRs that had been generated with the MIRA antigen-specificity platform. Breadth was defined as the fraction of unique TCRs that were SARS-CoV-2-associated. Depth was defined as the fraction of total T cells that were SARS-CoV-2-associated. Using the MIRA data, each spike-specific TCR was assigned both to the spike region to which the TCR was reactive and to a CD4 or CD8 class. Log10-transformed breadth and depth values were compared by one-way ANOVA with Sidak's multiple comparisons tests. TCRdb provides this immuneACCESS table in a form limited to in-frame rearrangements. Some clones are lacking; in checked studies, under half of them reflect an unresolved V gene, and why the rest are absent is not known. V, J and clone size are taken as reported in that table, and D and trimming were inferred from the DNA itself. The sample records over 140,000 clones, almost 95% of which are singletons. The ten largest clones capture 3% to 4% of the sample.

For this clone: Its antigen is not yet known. No base qualities exist here, and no much larger clone lies one base off it.

The clonotype comes from an adult who received the AZD1222 COVID-19 vaccine. The chain is assembled from TRBV5-1 and TRBJ2-3, with TRBD2 identical over 13 junction bases. The sequenced sample was peripheral blood, obtained 28 days after the second AZD1222 dose. CDR3 reads: CASSWTSGSSPDTQYF. The nucleotide sequence is TGCGCCAGCAGCTGGACTAGCGGGAGTTCCCCAGATACGCAGTATTTT.